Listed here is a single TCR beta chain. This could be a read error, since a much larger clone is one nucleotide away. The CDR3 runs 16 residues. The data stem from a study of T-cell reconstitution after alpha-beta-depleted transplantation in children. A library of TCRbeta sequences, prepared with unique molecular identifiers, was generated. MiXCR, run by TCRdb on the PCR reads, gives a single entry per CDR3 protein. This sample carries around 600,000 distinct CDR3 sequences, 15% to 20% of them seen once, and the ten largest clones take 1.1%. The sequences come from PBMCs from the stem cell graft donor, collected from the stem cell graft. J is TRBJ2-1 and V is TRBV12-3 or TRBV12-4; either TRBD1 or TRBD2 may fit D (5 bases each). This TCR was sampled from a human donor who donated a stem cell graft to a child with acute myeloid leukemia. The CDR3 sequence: CASSLGGSRGYNDQFF. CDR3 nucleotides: TGTGCCAGCAGTTTAGGGGGCAGTCGAGGGTACAATGACCAGTTCTTC.